The 21 T cell receptor beta chains below all came from one sample that was sequenced in a study of shared clonotypes between healthy human individuals. Clones were read by immunoSEQ multiplex PCR, and TCRdb kept only the in-frame ones, dropping some. Of some 2 million clones detected, about 95% appear once; the ten largest clones hold approximately 1.2%. The naive CD8 population came from CD45RO-negative cells selected for CCR7, without terminally differentiated effector memory CD45RA+ cells. The sequencing input was naive CD8+ T cells sorted from blood. These TCRs come from a man between 18 and 29 years old in good health.

This clone appeared once. Other DNA sequences in this specimen translate into the identical CDR3. V and J are TRBV30 and TRBJ1-1; TRBD1 might be the D (6 bases). The CDR3 covers 13 residues. In germline, CDR1 is GTSNPN, CDR2 SVGIG (reference sequence). The germline V and J ends were trimmed by 0 bases and 4 bases, with 9 bases remaining between them. The CDR3 loop reads CAWSVQGSTEAFF. As DNA, the CDR3 is TGTGCCTGGAGTGTACAGGGATCCACTGAAGCTTTCTTT.

The rearrangement joins TRBV6-1 to TRBJ2-1; possibly TRBD2 for D (6 bases). The CDR3 is 17 residues long. The germline CDR1 and CDR2 sequences are MNHNS and SASEGT. Trimming took off 1 base at V and 8 bases at J, with 21 bases between the two ends. CDR3 DNA sequence: TGTGCCAGCAGTGAAGATAGGGTTGTGGCGGGAAGTTATGAGCAGTTCTTC. Amino acid sequence: CASSEDRVVAGSYEQFF.

The chain has TRBV21-1 and TRBJ2-5; the table gives TRBD1 as D, unverified against the DNA. TRBV21-1 is shown as a pseudogene. The CDR3 is 15 residues long. CDR3 nucleotides: TGTGCCAGCAGCAAAGAGGGGTATAGGGTTGAGACCCAGTACTTC. Amino acids: CASSKEGYRVETQYF.

J is TRBJ2-2 and V is TRBV5-4, with 15 bases matching TRBD2. V lost 7 bases and J lost 4; bases outside the gene matches: 5. The CDR3 covers 16 residues. Germline CDR1 SGHNT, CDR2 YYREEE (reference sequence). The CDR3: CASWTSGGGPTGELFF. In DNA, the CDR3 is TGTGCCAGCTGGACTAGCGGGGGGGGACCCACCGGGGAGCTGTTTTTT.

This chain links TRBV2 with TRBJ2-7; D assignment may be TRBD1 or TRBD2 (5 bases each). Trimming shortened V by 4 bases and J by 3 bases, and 13 bases separated the two germline ends. The germline gives CDR1 SNHLY, CDR2 FYNNEI. This CDR3 region has 14 residues. CDR3 bases: TGTGCCAGCAGTGGGACAACCCGGGACTACGAGCAGTACTTC. Protein product: CASSGTTRDYEQYF.

The rearrangement links TRBV10-3 to TRBJ2-7; unclear D gene. V lost 3 bases to trimming and J lost 3 bases, with 12 bases between them. CDR3 size: 14 residues. Germline V CDR1 and CDR2: ENHRY, SYGVKD. The CDR3 nucleotides are TGTGCCATCAGTGACTCAAAAGGAGACTACGAGCAGTACTTC. The encoded protein is CAISDSKGDYEQYF.

This clone was picked up one time. V usage is TRBV2 and J usage is TRBJ2-2; D uncertain. CDR1 SNHLY and CDR2 FYNNEI come from the germline V gene. This CDR3 has 14 residues. Trimming cost V 1 base and J 3 bases, with 6 bases left between them. CDR3 loop: CASSEVRYTGELFF. The CDR3 coding sequence is TGTGCCAGCAGTGAAGTGAGGTACACCGGGGAGCTGTTTTTT.

This rearrangement joins TRBV9 to TRBJ2-7; D call uncertain. The CDR3 sequence is 12 residues long. Germline lookup yields CDR1 SGDLS and CDR2 YYNGEE. V gave up 4 bases and J gave up 2 bases, with 7 bases separating them. DNA of the CDR3: TGTGCCAGCAGCAGCGATCCCTACGAGCAGTACTTC. Translated, it gives CASSSDPYEQYF. Supplemented by reference TRBV9 and TRBJ2-7, the full variable domain reads DSGVTQTPKHLITATGQRVTLRCSPRSGDLSVYWYQQSLDQGLQFLIQYYNGEERAKGNILERFSAQQFPDLHSELNLSSLELGDSALYFCASSSDPYEQYFGPGTRLTVT.

The chain joins TRBV29-1 to TRBJ1-1, with TRBD1 identical over 9 bases. The V segment lost 4 bases and the J segment 1 base; nucleotides outside the gene matches: 4. CDR1 and CDR2 (germline): SQVTM, ANQGSEA. This CDR3 spans 14 amino acids. The CDR3 DNA is TGCAGCGTTGCGGGACAGGGATCGAACACTGAAGCTTTCTTT. Its protein is CSVAGQGSNTEAFF.

The rearrangement uses TRBV2 and TRBJ2-3, with a weak D call TRBD2 (5 bases). The CDR3 consists of 14 residues. Germline V gene lookup returns CDR1 SNHLY and CDR2 FYNNEI. Trimming removed 3 bases from V and 4 bases from J, with 11 bases in between. The CDR3 region has the DNA TGTGCCAGCAGTGACTGGGGAGTGGCAGATACGCAGTATTTT. Its protein is CASSDWGVADTQYF.

This clone was recorded once. V and J are TRBV2 and TRBJ2-5; 10 bases match TRBD2. V lost 2 bases and J lost 4; bases outside the gene matches: 10. Germline CDR1 and CDR2: SNHLY and FYNNEI. The CDR3 totals 17 residues. Here the CDR3 DNA reads TGTGCCAGCAGTGAAAGGCTAGCGGGGGCCTATCCAGAGACCCAGTACTTC. It translates to CASSERLAGAYPETQYF.

V is TRBV5-1 and J is TRBJ2-3; a weak D match, TRBD2 (6 bases). V was cut by 4 bases and J by 3 bases, with 18 bases left in between. CDR3 length: 16 residues. Germline CDR1 is SGHRS and CDR2 is YFSETQ. In DNA, the CDR3 is TGCGCCAGCAGCACTGAGCCGGGACTGGCTACAGATACGCAGTATTTT. Translation gives CASSTEPGLATDTQYF.

This rearrangement joins TRBV5-6 to TRBJ2-3; D tentatively reads TRBD1 or TRBD2 (5 bases each). The V end lost 2 bases, the J end lost 7 bases, and 20 bases lay between the germline ends. The CDR3 loop spans 16 amino acids. Germline V gives CDR1 SGHDT, CDR2 YYEEEE. CDR3 DNA sequence: TGTGCCAGCAGCTTCGGTAGCACCTCCGGGGCGAATACGCAGTATTTT. Protein: CASSFGSTSGANTQYF.

The chain has TRBV11-2 and TRBJ2-1; D call uncertain. The V end was cut by 3 bases, the J end by 7 bases, with 7 bases between. The CDR3 spans 12 residues. Looked up from germline, CDR1 is SGHAT and CDR2 is FQNNGV. CDR3 in amino acids: CASSFGVNEQFF. The CDR3 nucleotides read TGTGCCAGCAGCTTTGGTGTTAATGAGCAGTTCTTC.

The V gene is TRBV5-4, the J gene TRBJ2-2; D gene unclear. The germline V gene has CDR1 SGHNT and CDR2 YYREEE (reference sequence). The CDR3 is 13 residues long. V lost 6 bases to trimming and J lost 5 bases, with 11 bases between them. CDR3 in amino acids: CASTWTGTGELFF. In DNA form, the CDR3 reads TGTGCCAGCACCTGGACCGGGACCGGGGAGCTGTTTTTT.

The rearrangement links TRBV10-2 to TRBJ2-7; D is possibly TRBD2 (5 bases). From germline, CDR1 is WSHSY and CDR2 SAAADI. Between the trimmed V and J ends, which lost 3 bases and 0 bases, there was a span of 12 bases. This CDR3 contains 15 residues. The chain's CDR3 is CASSDDVGSSYEQYF. CDR3 bases: TGCGCCAGCAGTGATGACGTTGGGAGCTCCTACGAGCAGTACTTC.

The genes are TRBV6-6 and TRBJ1-4; D might be TRBD1 (6 bases). This CDR3 has 15 residues. The germline CDR1 and CDR2 sequences are MNHNY and SVGAGI (reference sequence). Between the trimmed V and J ends, which lost 0 bases and 4 bases, there was a span of 9 bases. The CDR3 reads CASSYSDRDNEKLFF. In nucleotides, the CDR3 is TGTGCCAGCAGTTACTCGGACAGAGATAATGAAAAACTGTTTTTT.

The chain carries TRBV7-2 and TRBJ2-7; TRBD2 is a possible D gene (6 bases). Looked up from germline, CDR1 is SGHTA and CDR2 is FQGNSA. This CDR3 has 15 residues. With 0 bases removed from V and 0 bases from J, the gap between germline ends came to 9 bases. The CDR3 here is CASSLARDFSYEQYF. In DNA, the CDR3 is TGTGCCAGCAGCTTAGCGAGGGACTTCTCCTACGAGCAGTACTTC.

Of note for this clone: Other DNA sequences within the sample encode an identical CDR3. The rearrangement joins TRBV9 to TRBJ2-7; D not certain. Germline loops: CDR1 SGDLS, CDR2 YYNGEE. V lost 4 bases to trimming and J lost 4 bases, with 12 bases between them. The CDR3 extends over 13 amino acids. CDR3 amino acids: CASSPQPGYEQYF. The CDR3 nucleotides are TGTGCCAGCAGCCCTCAGCCCGGGTACGAGCAGTACTTC.

This chain uses TRBV4-3 with TRBJ2-1, with 7 bases fitting TRBD2. The trim removed 2 bases at V and 6 bases at J, leaving 7 bases unmatched. The CDR3 totals 15 residues. Germline CDR1 LGHNA, CDR2 YSLEER. CDR3 region: CASSQLLASGNEQFF. CDR3 in DNA: TGCGCCAGCAGCCAATTACTAGCGTCCGGCAATGAGCAGTTCTTC.

This clone was counted a single time. This rearrangement joins TRBV10-3 to TRBJ2-7; tentative D call: TRBD2 (6 bases). The CDR3 has 17 residues. The germline V gene encodes CDR1 ENHRY and CDR2 SYGVKD. V dropped 6 bases and J dropped 1 base, with 22 bases sitting between them. CDR3 DNA: TGTGCCATCAGCGGGTCCGTCAGTGGGACTGATTCCTACGAGCAGTACTTC. Protein product: CAISGSVSGTDSYEQYF.